One sample yielded the 23 T cell receptor beta chains listed below, sequenced in a study of shared clonotypes between healthy human individuals. The table came from immunoSEQ multiplex PCR; TCRdb's copy has only in-frame clones and leaves some out. The table has a few hundred thousand clones, 96% seen once; the top ten hold 0.32%. The specimen was memory CD8+ T cells sorted from blood. Specified subset: CD45RO+ cells pooled with CCR7-negative TemRA cells. The receptors shown here come from a man aged 25-45 years in good health.

The J gene is TRBJ2-7, the V gene TRBV6-5; 9 positions agree with TRBD1. This CDR3 has 14 residues. In germline, CDR1 is MNHEY, CDR2 SVGAGI. After removal of 7 bases from V and 2 bases from J, the junction contained 6 bases not matched to a gene. CDR3 protein: CASTGTGRAYEQYF. CDR3 sequence (DNA): TGTGCCAGCACCGGGACAGGGAGGGCCTACGAGCAGTACTTC.

Remarks on this clone: Other DNA variants within this sample encode the same CDR3. The chain is built from TRBV30 and TRBJ2-5; D is possibly TRBD2 (6 bases). Germline V gene data show CDR1 as GTSNPN and CDR2 as SVGIG (reference sequence). V gave up 0 bases and J gave up 4 bases, with 21 bases separating them. The CDR3 has 17 residues. DNA for the CDR3: TGTGCCTGGAGTGTAAAGGAGGGTGGGGCGGGTGGAGAGACCCAGTACTTC. This encodes CAWSVKEGGAGGETQYF.

V gene TRBV18 combines with J gene TRBJ2-3, with D perhaps matching TRBD1 or TRBD2 (5 bases each). The germline CDR1 and CDR2 sequences are KGHSH and LQKENI. V lost 6 bases, J lost 7 bases, and 20 bases lay in between. The CDR3 is made up of 15 amino acids. CDR3 sequence (DNA): TGTGCCAGCTCGCACCCTCCTTCGGGGCCCTATACGCAGTATTTT. This gives the protein CASSHPPSGPYTQYF. Full variable domain (outside the CDR3, taken from reference TRBV18 and TRBJ2-3): NAGVMQNPRHLVRRRGQEARLRCSPMKGHSHVYWYRQLPEEGLKFMVYLQKENIIDESGMPKERFSAEFPKEGPSILRIQQVVRGDSAAYFCASSHPPSGPYTQYFGPGTRLTVL.

V gene TRBV5-1 combines with J gene TRBJ2-1, with D perhaps matching TRBD2 (6 bases). This CDR3 is 15 amino acids long. CDR1 and CDR2 from the germline V gene are SGHRS and YFSETQ. V lost 0 bases and J lost 7, with 14 bases in between. CDR3 bases: TGCGCCAGCAGCTTGGCCGCGGGGAGTCAGAATGAGCAGTTCTTC. Translation: CASSLAAGSQNEQFF.

The chain carries TRBV30 and TRBJ1-5, with D unclear. Germline CDR1 and CDR2: GTSNPN and SVGIG (reference sequence). Trimming stripped 5 bases from V and 6 bases from J, with 11 bases between. This CDR3 is 12 amino acids long. CDR3 in DNA: TGTGCCTGGTCCGGGCGCGGTCAGCCCCAGCATTTT. It is translated as CAWSGRGQPQHF.

This sequence joins TRBV7-2 and TRBJ2-1; D uncertain. Trimming removed 1 base from V and 8 bases from J, with 9 bases in between. There are 13 residues in the CDR3. Germline loops: CDR1 SGHTA, CDR2 FQGNSA. The DNA of the CDR3 is TGTGCCAGCAGCTTAGGACCTAGTTATGAGCAGTTCTTC. Residues: CASSLGPSYEQFF.

The genes are TRBV9 and TRBJ2-1; D not resolved. CDR3 length equals 15 residues. Trimming removed 0 bases from V and 4 bases from J, with 11 bases in between. CDR1 and CDR2 from the germline V gene are SGDLS and YYNGEE. The CDR3 region is CASSVATKEYNEQFF. The CDR3 region has the DNA TGTGCCAGCAGCGTAGCTACGAAAGAATACAATGAGCAGTTCTTC.

This chain joins TRBV14 and TRBJ2-7; TRBD2 matches 7 bases. Unmatched junction bases numbered 9, after V lost 2 bases and J lost 5 bases. The CDR3 runs to 15 residues. Germline CDR1 is SGHDN and CDR2 is FVKESK. The CDR3 region has the DNA TGTGCCAGCAGCCAATTGGGCGGGAGTATCAACGAGCAGTACTTC. Its translation is CASSQLGGSINEQYF.

The chain combines TRBV5-8 with TRBJ1-3, with TRBD1 matching over 7 bases. The junction had 5 bases not matched to a gene; V was cut back by 4 bases and J by 4 bases. The CDR3 runs to 14 residues. Looked up from germline, CDR1 is SGHTS and CDR2 is YDEGEE. The CDR3 here is CASSPGGTGNTIYF. CDR3 nucleotide sequence: TGTGCCAGCAGCCCAGGGGGAACCGGAAACACCATATATTTT.

The chain joins TRBV27 to TRBJ2-7; possibly TRBD1 or TRBD2 for D (5 bases each). The CDR3 is 14 residues long. The ends were cut back, 2 bases at V and 0 bases at J, with 8 bases in the middle. From germline, CDR1 is MNHEY and CDR2 SMNVEV (reference sequence). The CDR3 reads CASSLKGSSYEQYF. The CDR3 DNA sequence: TGTGCCAGCAGTTTAAAGGGGAGCTCCTACGAGCAGTACTTC.

The rearrangement joins TRBV7-9 to TRBJ2-3, with TRBD2 identical over 13 bases. The junction had 9 bases not matched to a gene; V was cut back by 6 bases and J by 6 bases. Germline assignment: CDR1 SEHNR and CDR2 FQNEAQ (reference sequence). This CDR3 spans 16 amino acids. The CDR3 protein is CASRDTSGRARDTQYF. The CDR3 DNA sequence: TGTGCCAGCAGAGACACTAGCGGGAGGGCCAGGGATACGCAGTATTTT. Full variable domain (remainder filled in from reference TRBV7-9 and TRBJ2-3): DTGVSQNPRHKITKRGQNVTFRCDPISEHNRLYWYRQTLGQGPEFLTYFQNEAQLEKSRLLSDRFSAERPKGSFSTLEIQRTEQGDSAMYLCASRDTSGRARDTQYFGPGTRLTVL.

This chain joins TRBV25-1 and TRBJ1-4, with TRBD1 as a possible D gene (6 bases). The CDR3 is 12 amino acids. Germline loops: CDR1 MGHDK, CDR2 SYGVNS. Trimming stripped 7 bases from V and 8 bases from J, with 11 bases between. CDR3 nucleotide sequence: TGTGCCAGCAAGGACAGTTGGGAAAAACTGTTTTTT. It translates to CASKDSWEKLFF.

The rearrangement links TRBV7-9 to TRBJ1-3; no definite D call. There are 15 residues in the CDR3. Deletions cut 5 bases from V and 0 bases from J, with 11 bases between. The germline V gene has CDR1 SEHNR and CDR2 FQNEAQ (reference sequence). As DNA, the CDR3 is TGTGCCAGCAGCCTTTCGATAAGCTCTGGAAACACCATATATTTT. Its protein product is CASSLSISSGNTIYF.

To note about this clone: Other DNA sequences in the same sample also yield this CDR3. V and J are TRBV15 and TRBJ2-5; perhaps TRBD2 as D (5 bases). The CDR3 consists of 13 residues. From germline, CDR1 is LNHNV and CDR2 YYDKDF (reference sequence). Trimming removed 0 bases from V and 5 bases from J, with 7 bases in between. The CDR3 DNA reads as TGTGCCACCAGCAGAGATCCGGGGGAGACCCAGTACTTC. This gives the protein CATSRDPGETQYF.

This sequence joins TRBV30 and TRBJ1-1; D is undetermined. The CDR3 has 11 residues. From germline, CDR1 is GTSNPN and CDR2 SVGIG (reference sequence). V was pared by 4 bases and J by 1 base, with 4 bases between. The CDR3 spells CAWKWNTEAFF. CDR3 nucleotides: TGTGCCTGGAAGTGGAACACTGAAGCTTTCTTT. The variable domain in full, with the rest retrieved from reference TRBV30 and TRBJ1-1, is SQTIHQWPATLVQPVGSPLSLECTVEGTSNPNLYWYRQAAGRGLQLLFYSVGIGQISSEVPQNLSASRPQDRQFILSSKKLLLSDSGFYLCAWKWNTEAFFGQGTRLTVV.

The V and J genes are TRBV7-9 and TRBJ1-6, with 9 bases matching TRBD1. The length of the CDR3 is 15 residues. Trimming took 5 bases from V and 9 from J; bases not matched to a gene: 8. The germline gives CDR1 SEHNR, CDR2 FQNEAQ (reference sequence). The CDR3 loop reads CASSQNRDRVSPLHF. Written as DNA, the CDR3 is TGTGCCAGCAGCCAGAACCGGGACAGGGTTTCACCCCTCCACTTT.

This chain uses TRBV5-6 with TRBJ2-3, with no clear D. The germline V gene encodes CDR1 SGHDT and CDR2 YYEEEE. Trimming left V 2 bases short and J 0 bases short, with 10 bases between. The CDR3 covers 15 residues. DNA for the CDR3: TGTGCCAGCAGCTTCAGAGCTTCTAGCACAGATACGCAGTATTTT. It yields the protein CASSFRASSTDTQYF.

The J gene is TRBJ1-5, the V gene TRBV28; D gene ambiguous. CDR1 is MDHEN and CDR2 is SYDVKM in the germline V gene. This CDR3 has 15 residues. Trimming pared 2 bases from V and 4 bases from J, leaving 12 bases between. The DNA of the CDR3 is TGTGCCAGCAGTTTAGAGGGAAGTAGGAATCAGCCCCAGCATTTT. Its protein is CASSLEGSRNQPQHF.

The rearrangement uses TRBV5-1 and TRBJ2-7, with 13 positions matching TRBD2. Unmatched junction bases numbered 11, after V lost 1 base and J lost 7 bases. This CDR3 is 17 amino acids long. The germline V gene has CDR1 SGHRS and CDR2 YFSETQ. In nucleotides, the CDR3 is TGCGCCAGCAGCTTGACTCTACTAGCGGGAGGGCCGGGGGAGCAGTACTTC. This codes for CASSLTLLAGGPGEQYF.

The J gene is TRBJ1-2, the V gene TRBV5-1; D is unresolved. The germline V and J ends were trimmed by 1 base and 4 bases, with 8 bases remaining between them. This CDR3 is built from 13 residues. The germline gives CDR1 SGHRS, CDR2 YFSETQ. The CDR3 protein is CASSLWGTYGYTF. The CDR3 DNA reads TGCGCCAGCAGCTTGTGGGGAACCTATGGCTACACCTTC.

The chain carries TRBV29-1 and TRBJ2-7, with 9 bases lining up with TRBD1. The CDR3 has 12 residues. Germline CDR1 SQVTM, CDR2 ANQGSEA. CDR3 DNA: TGCAGTGGGACAGGGACTAAAAACGAGCAGTACTTC. Translated: CSGTGTKNEQYF.

The chain couples TRBV11-2 to TRBJ1-1, with D tentatively TRBD1 (5 bases). This CDR3 is built from 12 residues. CDR1 and CDR2 (germline): SGHAT, FQNNGV. The ends were cut back, 1 base at V and 9 bases at J, with 9 bases in the middle. As DNA, the CDR3 is TGTGCCAGCAGCTTAGGAAGGGGCCAAGCTTTCTTT. It specifies CASSLGRGQAFF.

The rearrangement uses TRBV30 and TRBJ1-4, with a weak D call TRBD1 (5 bases). Looked up from germline, CDR1 is GTSNPN and CDR2 is SVGIG (reference sequence). This CDR3 contains 14 residues. Trimming stripped 4 bases from V and 3 bases from J, with 12 bases between. The DNA of the CDR3 is TGTGCCTGGATTCCTAGGGGACCTAATGAAAAACTGTTTTTT. This encodes CAWIPRGPNEKLFF. The full variable domain, its missing parts supplied by reference TRBV30 and TRBJ1-4, is SQTIHQWPATLVQPVGSPLSLECTVEGTSNPNLYWYRQAAGRGLQLLFYSVGIGQISSEVPQNLSASRPQDRQFILSSKKLLLSDSGFYLCAWIPRGPNEKLFFGSGTQLSVL.